Following are 6 T cell receptor beta chains from one sample sequenced in a study of blood T cell repertoires in COVID-19. Profiled with immunoSEQ multiplex PCR; TCRdb holds only in-frame clones, not every one. The sample has 290,000 or so clones, 91% seen once. What was sequenced was peripheral blood. The source is a woman aged 25 to 45 with COVID-19, enrolled during active disease.

The chain recombines TRBV6-5 with TRBJ1-2; D may be TRBD1 (5 bases). Germline CDR1 reads MNHEY; CDR2 reads SVGAGI. Trimming stripped 2 bases from V and 5 bases from J, with 15 bases between. The CDR3 has 15 amino acids. CDR3: CASSYALDSPYGYTF. CDR3 sequence (DNA): TGTGCCAGCAGTTACGCCCTTGACAGCCCTTATGGCTACACCTTC.

The chain joins TRBV27 to TRBJ2-6; D call uncertain. The germline gives CDR1 MNHEY, CDR2 SMNVEV (reference sequence). The V end was cut by 7 bases, the J end by 0 bases, with 4 bases between. There are 13 residues in the CDR3. The CDR3 region has the DNA TGTGCCAGCACCTTCTCTGGGGCCAACGTCCTGACTTTC. Translating gives CASTFSGANVLTF.

V is TRBV9 and J is TRBJ2-1, with D tentatively TRBD2 (6 bases). The V gene lost 0 bases and the J gene lost 9 bases, with 13 bases spanning the gap. Germline V lookup: CDR1 SGDLS, CDR2 YYNGEE. This CDR3 is built from 14 residues. CDR3 in amino acids: CASSVVPGDGEQFF. In DNA, the CDR3 is TGTGCCAGCAGCGTAGTACCGGGGGATGGTGAGCAGTTCTTC. Using reference TRBV9 and TRBJ2-1 for the parts outside the CDR3, the full variable domain is DSGVTQTPKHLITATGQRVTLRCSPRSGDLSVYWYQQSLDQGLQFLIQYYNGEERAKGNILERFSAQQFPDLHSELNLSSLELGDSALYFCASSVVPGDGEQFFGPGTRLTVL.

The chain uses TRBV28 and TRBJ2-3, with D possibly matching TRBD2 (5 bases). The CDR3 has 15 residues. V was pared by 4 bases and J by 0 bases, with 11 bases between. CDR1 is MDHEN and CDR2 is SYDVKM in the germline V gene. As DNA, the CDR3 is TGTGCCAGCAGTTATCAGCGGATTAGCACAGATACGCAGTATTTT. Its protein product is CASSYQRISTDTQYF.

This chain joins TRBV2 and TRBJ2-3, with 9 bases matching TRBD1. The germline gives CDR1 SNHLY, CDR2 FYNNEI. This CDR3 is 15 amino acids long. J lost 3 bases, V lost 5 bases, and 6 bases had no gene match. CDR3 coding DNA: TGTGCCAGCAGTCCCGGGACAGGGCAAACAGATACGCAGTATTTT. Translation: CASSPGTGQTDTQYF.

The chain recombines TRBV7-6 with TRBJ2-7; 7 bases align to TRBD2. Germline CDR1 SGHVS, CDR2 FNYEAQ. With 0 bases clipped from V and 0 bases from J, the junction kept 2 bases outside the gene matches. The CDR3 loop spans 15 amino acids. The CDR3: CASSLAGGSSYEQYF. The CDR3 nucleotides read TGTGCCAGCAGCTTAGCGGGGGGGAGCTCCTACGAGCAGTACTTC.